Detailed here is one T cell receptor beta chain. Per the authors' pipeline: It was from reference gene primer amplification that nucleated cell counts were estimated. Some clones are missing from TCRdb's copy, which holds only in-frame ones; the method was immunoSEQ multiplex PCR. Clone size and V and J calls were adopted from that table, with D and trimming inferred from the DNA. The sample consists of more than 250,000 clones, approximately 88% of them appearing once. CDR3 size: 17 residues. J was trimmed by 0 bases and V by 3 bases; bases with no gene match: 5. CDR1 and CDR2 from the germline V gene are KGHSH and LQKENI. This sample is drawn from a study of blood T cell repertoires in COVID-19. As for the study in general: Samples of COVID-19 (acute and convalescent) were obtained from the United States, Italy and Spain. The cDNA or gDNA used as material had been derived from T cells, B-cell-depleted T cells, or PBMCs.

The chain couples TRBV18 to TRBJ1-3, with 10 nucleotides matching TRBD1. The sequence came from a human donor in a cohort sampled during active COVID-19. The specimen was peripheral blood. CDR3: CASSPGQGKHSGNTIYF. The CDR3 DNA reads as TGTGCCAGCTCACCGGGACAGGGGAAACACTCTGGAAACACCATATATTTT.